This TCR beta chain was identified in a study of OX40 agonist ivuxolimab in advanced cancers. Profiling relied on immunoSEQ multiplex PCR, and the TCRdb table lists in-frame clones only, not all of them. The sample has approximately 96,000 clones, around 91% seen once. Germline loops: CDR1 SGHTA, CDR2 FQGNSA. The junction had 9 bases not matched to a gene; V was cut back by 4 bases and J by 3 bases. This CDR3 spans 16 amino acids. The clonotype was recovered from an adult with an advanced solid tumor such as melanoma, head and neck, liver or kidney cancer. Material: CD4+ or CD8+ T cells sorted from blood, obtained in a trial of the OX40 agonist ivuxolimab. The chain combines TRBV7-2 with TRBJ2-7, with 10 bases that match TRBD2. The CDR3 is CASSSPPSGSIYEQYF. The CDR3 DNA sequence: TGTGCCAGCAGCTCCCCCCCTAGCGGGAGTATCTACGAGCAGTACTTC.